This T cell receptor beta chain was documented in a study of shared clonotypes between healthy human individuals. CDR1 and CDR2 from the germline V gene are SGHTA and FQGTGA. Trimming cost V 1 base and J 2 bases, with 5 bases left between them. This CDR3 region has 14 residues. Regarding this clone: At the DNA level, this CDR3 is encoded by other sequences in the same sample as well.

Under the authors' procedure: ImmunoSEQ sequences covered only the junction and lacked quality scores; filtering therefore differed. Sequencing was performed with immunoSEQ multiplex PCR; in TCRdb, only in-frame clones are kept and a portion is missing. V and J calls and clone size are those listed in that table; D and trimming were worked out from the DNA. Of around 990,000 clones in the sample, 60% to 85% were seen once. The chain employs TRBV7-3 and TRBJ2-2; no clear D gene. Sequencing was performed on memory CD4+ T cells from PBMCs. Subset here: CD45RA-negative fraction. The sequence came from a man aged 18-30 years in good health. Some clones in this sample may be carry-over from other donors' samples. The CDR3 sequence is CASSLMVNTGELFF. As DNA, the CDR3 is TGTGCCAGCAGCTTAATGGTTAACACCGGGGAGCTGTTTTTT.